The following is a T cell receptor (beta chain) sequence with its context. Its target is unknown. Profiling relied on immunoSEQ multiplex PCR, and the TCRdb table lists in-frame clones only, not all of them. The table includes more than 550,000 clones, roughly 72% detected once. The trim removed 7 bases at V and 5 bases at J, leaving 8 bases unmatched. Germline V gives CDR1 SGHTA, CDR2 FQGNSA. There are 14 residues in the CDR3. The sample belongs to a study of shared clonotypes between healthy human individuals. The wider study: The study used three CD4 naive, three CD4 memory, two CD8 naive and one CD8 memory plate per donor. The study, taken as a whole, reports: In contrast to clonotypes shared by all four donors, non-shared clonotypes had lower generation probabilities.

This sequence joins TRBV7-2 and TRBJ2-1; TRBD2 matches at 7 bases. The sequencing input was memory CD4+ T cells sorted from blood. Subset: CD45RA-negative fraction. This clonotype originated in a woman under 40 in good health. The CDR3 coding sequence is TGTGCCAGCACTCCCGCTAGCGGACACAATGAGCAGTTCTTC. It is translated as CASTPASGHNEQFF.